Listed below are T cell receptor beta chains from one sample, sequenced in a study of low-dose radiotherapy and immunotherapy resistance in tumors. TCRdb re-analysed the reads in MiXCR, keeping a single row per CDR3 protein. This sample has some 100,000 distinct CDR3 sequences; around 20% occur once, and the top ten carry approximately 4%. Sequencing used PBMCs, obtained after low-dose radiotherapy plus immunotherapy. These receptors originate from a male donor with prostate cancer. The CDR3 runs from the conserved cysteine through the conserved F or W. D genes are given only for firm matches. The size of a clone is reported for some rows only, either as once, few or many, or as a class for expanded clones.

J gene: TRBJ2-3; D gene: TRBD2; clone size: many; CDR3 length: 16; V gene: TRBV23-1; CDR3 DNA: TGCGCCAGCAGTCAATTCTCTCCAGCGGGGGCAGATACGCAGTATTTT; CDR3 protein: CASSQFSPAGADTQYF
J gene: TRBJ2-7; D gene: TRBD2; clone size: many; CDR3 length: 18; V gene: TRBV7-2; CDR3 DNA: TGTGCCAGCAGCCCCCGGGGGGAAAGGACTCGTCGTTCCTACGAGCAGTACTTC; CDR3 protein: CASSPRGERTRRSYEQYF
J gene: TRBJ2-7; D gene: TRBD2; clone size: .; CDR3 length: 19; V gene: TRBV18; CDR3 DNA: TGTGCCAGCTCATACTTCCCCGCTCACGGGACTAGCGTTTCCCCCGAGCAGTACTTC; CDR3 protein: CASSYFPAHGTSVSPEQYF
J gene: TRBJ2-7; D gene: .; clone size: many; CDR3 length: 13; V gene: TRBV7-8; CDR3 DNA: TGTGCCAGCGCAGGCAGCACTATCTACGAGCAGTACTTC; CDR3 protein: CASAGSTIYEQYF
J gene: TRBJ2-1; D gene: .; clone size: .; CDR3 length: 15; V gene: TRBV5-6; CDR3 DNA: TGTGCCAGCAGCCGAGGTGGGAGCTCCTACAATGAGCAGTTCTTC; CDR3 protein: CASSRGGSSYNEQFF
J gene: TRBJ2-5; D gene: TRBD1; clone size: .; CDR3 length: 13; V gene: TRBV20-1; CDR3 DNA: TGCAGTGCTAGGCAGGGGGCGCGGGAGACCCAGTACTTC; CDR3 protein: CSARQGARETQYF
J gene: TRBJ2-7; D gene: TRBD2; clone size: many; CDR3 length: 15; V gene: TRBV4-1; CDR3 DNA: TGCGCCAGCAGCCAAGCGGCTAGCGGGGTCTACGAGCAGTACTTC; CDR3 protein: CASSQAASGVYEQYF
J gene: TRBJ1-5; D gene: TRBD1; clone size: few; CDR3 length: 20; V gene: TRBV4-1; CDR3 DNA: TGCGCCAGCAGCCAAGATGGGGGACAGAGTATAGCCTATAGCAATCAGCCCCAGCATTTT; CDR3 protein: CASSQDGGQSIAYSNQPQHF
J gene: TRBJ2-5; D gene: TRBD2; clone size: .; CDR3 length: 16; V gene: TRBV19; CDR3 DNA: TGTGCCAGTAGTCCAAGAACGGGGGGAATGGGAGAGACCCAGTACTTC; CDR3 protein: CASSPRTGGMGETQYF
J gene: TRBJ2-1; D gene: TRBD1; clone size: many; CDR3 length: 15; V gene: TRBV5-1; CDR3 DNA: TGCGCCAGCAGCCCTGGACAGGTATCCTACAATGAGCAGTTCTTC; CDR3 protein: CASSPGQVSYNEQFF
J gene: TRBJ1-1; D gene: .; clone size: many; CDR3 length: 16; V gene: TRBV5-6; CDR3 DNA: TGTGCCAGCAGCTTGGTTACGTGGGGAATGAACACTGAAGCTTTCTTT; CDR3 protein: CASSLVTWGMNTEAFF
J gene: TRBJ2-1; D gene: .; clone size: .; CDR3 length: 16; V gene: TRBV12-3/TRBV12-4; CDR3 DNA: TGTGCCAGCAGTCCCCGTTGGGGGGCCCGCTACAATGAGCAGTTCTTC; CDR3 protein: CASSPRWGARYNEQFF